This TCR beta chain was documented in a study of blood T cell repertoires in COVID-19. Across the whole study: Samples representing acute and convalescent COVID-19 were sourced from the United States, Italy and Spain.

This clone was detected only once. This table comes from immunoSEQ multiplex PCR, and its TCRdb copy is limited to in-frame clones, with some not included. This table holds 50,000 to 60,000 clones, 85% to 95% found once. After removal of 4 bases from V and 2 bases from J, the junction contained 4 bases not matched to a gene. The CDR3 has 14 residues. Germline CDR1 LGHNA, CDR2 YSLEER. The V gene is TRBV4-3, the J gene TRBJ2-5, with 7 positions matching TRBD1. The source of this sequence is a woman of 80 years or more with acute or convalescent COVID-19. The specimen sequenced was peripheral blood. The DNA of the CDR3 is TGCGCCAGCAGCCCGGGACAGACACAAGAGACCCAGTACTTC. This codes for CASSPGQTQETQYF.